This T cell receptor beta chain was captured in a study of blood T cells in healthy people across ages. Looked up from germline, CDR1 is SGHTA and CDR2 is FQGNSA. This CDR3 has 14 residues. Between the trimmed V and J ends, which lost 5 bases and 7 bases, there was a span of 18 bases. A second PCR, run for roughly 7 to 11 cycles, used a sample-barcoded 5' primer plus a J-beta primer mix. TCRdb redid the calling of the 5' RACE reads with MiXCR, one entry per CDR3 protein. The profile shows some 670,000 distinct CDR3 sequences, under 65% of them singletons. Points from the study as a whole: Underestimates were what the diversity estimates from one million T cells were considered to be.

On this clonotype itself: Its antigen is unknown. This may arise from a read error, as a much more abundant clone is one base away.

The receptor's source is a woman of 80 years or more in good health. Sequencing was carried out using blood. V usage is TRBV7-2 and J usage is TRBJ2-7; the D gene is possibly TRBD2 (6 bases). The CDR3 region is CASSRDLANNEQYF. The CDR3 nucleotides read TGTGCCAGCAGCCGGGATCTAGCGAACAATGAGCAGTACTTC.